This T cell receptor beta chain comes out of a study of blood T cell repertoires in COVID-19. Overall study: The United States, Italy and Spain were the sources of the acute and convalescent COVID-19 samples. Nucleic acid was either cDNA or gDNA, and it came from T cells, B-cell-depleted T cells, or PBMCs.

Per the authors' pipeline: Scientists estimated how many nucleated cells there were by amplifying reference gene primers. Libraries were prepared by immunoSEQ multiplex PCR; TCRdb keeps only in-frame clonotypes and omits some of them. V, J and clone size were drawn from that table, and D and trimming were deduced from the DNA. The table includes over 200,000 clones, about 85% detected once. The CDR3 runs 15 residues. Looked up from germline, CDR1 is LNHDA and CDR2 is SQIVND (reference sequence). Trimming removed 7 bases from V and 7 bases from J, with 22 bases in between. The sequencing input was peripheral blood. The TCR comes from a woman under 30 who had recovered from COVID-19. V gene TRBV19 combines with J gene TRBJ1-2; no clear D. The CDR3 coding sequence is TGTGCCAGTACCCATTCGGGAGTGCAGATCTTTGGCTACACCTTC. This sequence encodes CASTHSGVQIFGYTF.